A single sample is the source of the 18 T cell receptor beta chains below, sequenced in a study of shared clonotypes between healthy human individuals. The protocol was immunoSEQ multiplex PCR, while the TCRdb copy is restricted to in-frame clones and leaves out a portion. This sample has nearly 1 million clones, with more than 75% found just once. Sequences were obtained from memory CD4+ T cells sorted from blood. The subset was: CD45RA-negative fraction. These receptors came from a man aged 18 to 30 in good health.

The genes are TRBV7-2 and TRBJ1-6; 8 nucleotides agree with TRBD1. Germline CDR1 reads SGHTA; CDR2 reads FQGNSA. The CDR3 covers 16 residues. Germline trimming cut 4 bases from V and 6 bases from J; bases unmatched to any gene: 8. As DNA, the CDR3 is TGTGCCAGCAGCTACTCGACAGGGGAGGGTAATTCACCCCTCCACTTT. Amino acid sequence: CASSYSTGEGNSPLHF.

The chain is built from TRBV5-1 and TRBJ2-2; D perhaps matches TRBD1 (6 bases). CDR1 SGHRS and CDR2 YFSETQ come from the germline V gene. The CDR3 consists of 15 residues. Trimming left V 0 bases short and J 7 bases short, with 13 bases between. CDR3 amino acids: CASSLEGAGVGELFF. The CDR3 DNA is TGCGCCAGCAGCTTGGAAGGGGCAGGGGTCGGGGAGCTGTTTTTT.

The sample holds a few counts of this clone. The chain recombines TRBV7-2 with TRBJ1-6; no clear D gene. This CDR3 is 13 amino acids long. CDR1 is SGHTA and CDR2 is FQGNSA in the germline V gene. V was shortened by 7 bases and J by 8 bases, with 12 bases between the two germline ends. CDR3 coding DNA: TGTGCCAGCACCGTACAACGGGATTCACCCCTCCACTTT. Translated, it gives CASTVQRDSPLHF.

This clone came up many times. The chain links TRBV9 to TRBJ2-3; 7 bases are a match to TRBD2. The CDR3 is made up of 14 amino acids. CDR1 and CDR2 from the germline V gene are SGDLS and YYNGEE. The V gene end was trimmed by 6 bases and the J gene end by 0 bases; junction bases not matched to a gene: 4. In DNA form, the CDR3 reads TGTGCCAGCAACGGCGGGGGTAGCACAGATACGCAGTATTTT. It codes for CASNGGGSTDTQYF.

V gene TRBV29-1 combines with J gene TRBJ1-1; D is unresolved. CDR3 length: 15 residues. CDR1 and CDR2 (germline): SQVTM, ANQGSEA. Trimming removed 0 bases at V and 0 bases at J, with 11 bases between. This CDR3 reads CSVEDRGLMNTEAFF. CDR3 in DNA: TGCAGCGTTGAAGATCGCGGGCTTATGAACACTGAAGCTTTCTTT.

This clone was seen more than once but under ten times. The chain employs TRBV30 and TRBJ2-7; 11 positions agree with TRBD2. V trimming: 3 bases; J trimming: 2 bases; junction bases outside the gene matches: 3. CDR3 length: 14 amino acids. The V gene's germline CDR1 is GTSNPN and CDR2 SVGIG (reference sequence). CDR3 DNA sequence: TGTGCCTGGAGGATTAGCGGGAGGGCCTACGAGCAGTACTTC. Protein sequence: CAWRISGRAYEQYF.

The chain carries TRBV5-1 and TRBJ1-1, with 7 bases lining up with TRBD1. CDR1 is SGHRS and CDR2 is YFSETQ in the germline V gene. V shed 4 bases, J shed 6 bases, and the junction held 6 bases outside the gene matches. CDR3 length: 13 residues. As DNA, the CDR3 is TGCGCCAGCAGCCCGGCCGGGACAGCTGAAGCTTTCTTT. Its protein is CASSPAGTAEAFF.

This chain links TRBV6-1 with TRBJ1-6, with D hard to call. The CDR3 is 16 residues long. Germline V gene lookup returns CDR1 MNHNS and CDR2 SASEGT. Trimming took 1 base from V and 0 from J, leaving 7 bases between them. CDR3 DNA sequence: TGTGCCAGCAGTGAAGACCCCAGCTCCTATAATTCACCCCTCCACTTT. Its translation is CASSEDPSSYNSPLHF.

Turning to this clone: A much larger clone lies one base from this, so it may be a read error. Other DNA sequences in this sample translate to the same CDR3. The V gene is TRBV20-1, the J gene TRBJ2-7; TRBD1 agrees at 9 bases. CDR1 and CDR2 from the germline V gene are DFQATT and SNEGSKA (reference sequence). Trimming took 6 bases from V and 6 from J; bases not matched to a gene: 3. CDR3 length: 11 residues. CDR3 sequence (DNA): TGCAGTGCCCGGACAGGGGCCGAGCAGTACTTC. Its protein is CSARTGAEQYF.

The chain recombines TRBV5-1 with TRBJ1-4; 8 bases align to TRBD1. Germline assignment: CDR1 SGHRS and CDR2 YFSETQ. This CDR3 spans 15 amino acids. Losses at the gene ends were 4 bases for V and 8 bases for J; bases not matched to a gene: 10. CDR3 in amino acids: CASSPRGLEQEKLFF. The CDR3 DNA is TGCGCCAGCAGCCCCAGGGGGCTGGAGCAAGAAAAACTGTTTTTT.

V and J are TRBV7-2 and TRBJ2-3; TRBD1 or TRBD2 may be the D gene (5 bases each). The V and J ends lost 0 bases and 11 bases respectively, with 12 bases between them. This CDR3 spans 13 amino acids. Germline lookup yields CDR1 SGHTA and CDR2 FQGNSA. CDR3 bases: TGTGCCAGCAGCTTAGCTAATTGGGACGGGCAGTATTTT. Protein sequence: CASSLANWDGQYF.

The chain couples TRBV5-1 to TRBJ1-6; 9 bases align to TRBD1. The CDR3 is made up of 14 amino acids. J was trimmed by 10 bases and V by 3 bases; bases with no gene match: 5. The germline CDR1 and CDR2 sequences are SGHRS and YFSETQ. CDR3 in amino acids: CASSSGQGLSPLHF. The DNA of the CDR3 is TGCGCCAGCAGCTCGGGACAGGGTTTGTCACCCCTCCACTTT.

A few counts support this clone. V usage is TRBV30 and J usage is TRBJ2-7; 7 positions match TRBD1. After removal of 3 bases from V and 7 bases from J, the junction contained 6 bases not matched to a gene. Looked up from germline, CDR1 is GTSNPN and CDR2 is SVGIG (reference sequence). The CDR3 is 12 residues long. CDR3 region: CAWSGQAREQYF. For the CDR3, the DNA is TGTGCCTGGAGCGGACAGGCTCGGGAGCAGTACTTC.

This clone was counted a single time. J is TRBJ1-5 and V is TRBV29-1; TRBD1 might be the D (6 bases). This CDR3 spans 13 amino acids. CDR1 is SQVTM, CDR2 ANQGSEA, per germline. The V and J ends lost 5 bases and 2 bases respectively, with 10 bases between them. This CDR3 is CSVQDSRNQPQHF. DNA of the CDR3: TGCAGCGTTCAGGACAGCCGCAATCAGCCCCAGCATTTT.

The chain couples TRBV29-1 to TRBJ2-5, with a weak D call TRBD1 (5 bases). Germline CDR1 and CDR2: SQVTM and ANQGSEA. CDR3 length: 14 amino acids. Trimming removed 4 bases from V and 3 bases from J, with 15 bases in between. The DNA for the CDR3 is TGCAGCGTTGTCCTTAGGGGCCAAAAAGAGACCCAGTACTTC. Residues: CSVVLRGQKETQYF.

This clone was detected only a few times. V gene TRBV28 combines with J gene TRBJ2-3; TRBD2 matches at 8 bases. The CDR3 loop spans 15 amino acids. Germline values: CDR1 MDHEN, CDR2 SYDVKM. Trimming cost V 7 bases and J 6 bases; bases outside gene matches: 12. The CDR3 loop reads CASILSGGARDTQYF. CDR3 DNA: TGTGCCAGCATTCTTTCCGGGGGGGCCAGGGATACGCAGTATTTT.

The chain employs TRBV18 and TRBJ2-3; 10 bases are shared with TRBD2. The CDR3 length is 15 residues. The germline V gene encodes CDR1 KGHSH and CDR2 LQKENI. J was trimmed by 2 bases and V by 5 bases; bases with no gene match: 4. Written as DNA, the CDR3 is TGTGCCAGCTCAACTAGCGGGAAACTCACAGATACGCAGTATTTT. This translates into CASSTSGKLTDTQYF.

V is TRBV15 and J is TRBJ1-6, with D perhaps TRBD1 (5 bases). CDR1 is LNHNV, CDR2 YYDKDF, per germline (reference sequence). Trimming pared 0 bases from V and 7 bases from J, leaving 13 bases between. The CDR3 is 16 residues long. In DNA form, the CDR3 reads TGTGCCACCAGCAGAGAATCGGGGCAGACCAATTCACCCCTCCACTTT. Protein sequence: CATSRESGQTNSPLHF.